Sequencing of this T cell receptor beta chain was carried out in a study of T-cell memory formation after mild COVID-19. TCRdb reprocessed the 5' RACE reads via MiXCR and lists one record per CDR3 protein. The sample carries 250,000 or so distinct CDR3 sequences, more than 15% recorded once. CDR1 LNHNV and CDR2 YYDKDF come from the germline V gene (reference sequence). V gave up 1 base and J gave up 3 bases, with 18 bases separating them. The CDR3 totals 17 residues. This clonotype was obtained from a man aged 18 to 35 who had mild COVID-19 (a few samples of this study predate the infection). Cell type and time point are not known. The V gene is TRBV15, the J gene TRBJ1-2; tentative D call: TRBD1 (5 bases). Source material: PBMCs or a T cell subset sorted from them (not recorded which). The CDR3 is CATSRASMAGDDYGYTF. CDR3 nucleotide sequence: TGTGCCACCAGCAGAGCGTCGATGGCGGGGGACGACTATGGCTACACCTTC.